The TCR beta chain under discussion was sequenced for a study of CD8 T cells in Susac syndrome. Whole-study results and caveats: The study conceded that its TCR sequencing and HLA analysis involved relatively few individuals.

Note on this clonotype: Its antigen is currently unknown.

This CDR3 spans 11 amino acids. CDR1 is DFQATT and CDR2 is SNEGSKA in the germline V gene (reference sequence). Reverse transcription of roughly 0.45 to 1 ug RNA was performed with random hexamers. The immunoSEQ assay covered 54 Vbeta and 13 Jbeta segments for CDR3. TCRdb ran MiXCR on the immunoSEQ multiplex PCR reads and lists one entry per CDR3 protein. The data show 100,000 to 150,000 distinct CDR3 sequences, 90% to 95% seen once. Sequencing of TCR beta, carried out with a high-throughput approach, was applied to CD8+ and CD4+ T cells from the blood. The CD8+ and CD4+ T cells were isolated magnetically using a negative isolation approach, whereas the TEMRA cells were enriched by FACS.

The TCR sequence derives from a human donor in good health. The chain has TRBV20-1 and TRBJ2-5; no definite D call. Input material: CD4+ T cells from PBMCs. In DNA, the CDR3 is TGCATCCTATCGACCGGGGAGACCCAGTACTTC. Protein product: CILSTGETQYF.